A single sample gave rise to the 15 T cell receptor beta chains below, sequenced in a study of T cells expressing NK-cell markers. TCRdb re-called the 5' RACE reads and gives one entry per CDR3 protein, without DNA. The specimen's table records a few hundred thousand distinct CDR3 sequences. Sequenced sample: blood T cells: a sorted CD56 or NKG2C T cell subset, CD4+ or CD8+ T cells, or bulk PBMC T cells (not recorded which). The receptors derive from a man between 18 and 29 years old in good health.

The rearrangement joins TRBV20-1 to TRBJ1-2. CDR3 size: 11 residues. The germline CDR1 and CDR2 sequences are DFQATT and SNEGSKA (reference sequence). This chain's CDR3 is CSARRSGGYTF.

The chain combines TRBV7-2 with TRBJ2-1. This CDR3 spans 13 amino acids. CDR1 and CDR2 (germline): SGHTA, FQGNSA. CDR3 region: CASSLVYRGEQFF.

The chain carries TRBV10-1 and TRBJ2-2. Germline loops: CDR1 WNHNN, CDR2 SYGVQD (reference sequence). The CDR3 has 14 residues. The CDR3 spells CASSSGWGSGELFF.

The V gene is TRBV20-1, the J gene TRBJ2-5; TCRdb names TRBD1, which stays unverified in the absence of DNA. Germline loops: CDR1 DFQATT, CDR2 SNEGSKA (reference sequence). This CDR3 spans 19 amino acids. CDR3 region: CSARDATGTGLLNQETQYF.

The rearrangement joins TRBV11-2 to TRBJ2-3; checking the TCRdb D call of TRBD2 is not possible without DNA. This CDR3 spans 17 amino acids. CDR1 is SGHAT and CDR2 is FQNNGV in the germline V gene. The CDR3 is CASSLQTGTPSRNTQYF.

The genes are TRBV5-1 and TRBJ2-3; TCRdb returns TRBD1, unconfirmable since there is no DNA. Germline values: CDR1 SGHRS, CDR2 YFSETQ. CDR3 size: 14 residues. CDR3 residues: CASNLGQGIDTQYF.

The V gene is TRBV5-1, the J gene TRBJ2-3; TCRdb designates TRBD2, a call that cannot be tested without DNA. Germline lookup yields CDR1 SGHRS and CDR2 YFSETQ. The CDR3 has 14 residues. CDR3 in amino acids: CASSLSSGSDTQYF.

The chain links TRBV14 to TRBJ1-2. The germline gives CDR1 SGHDN, CDR2 FVKESK. This CDR3 is built from 13 residues. The CDR3 loop is CASSLPGEAGYTF.

The chain joins TRBV20-1 to TRBJ1-2; TCRdb names TRBD1, which stays unverified in the absence of DNA. Germline values: CDR1 DFQATT, CDR2 SNEGSKA (reference sequence). The CDR3 runs to 13 residues. CDR3 sequence: CSGPSGTNYGYTF.

This CDR3 is CASSYFAGGVSTDTQYF. The chain couples TRBV6-5 to TRBJ2-3; the D call of TRBD2 rests on TCRdb alone, since no DNA is present to check it. The length of the CDR3 is 17 residues. Germline V gives CDR1 MNHEY, CDR2 SVGAGI.

This chain links TRBV7-6 with TRBJ2-4; the D call of TRBD1 rests on TCRdb alone, since no DNA is present to check it. This CDR3 comprises 19 residues. The V gene's germline CDR1 is SGHVS and CDR2 FNYEAQ. CDR3 loop: CASSLAVKGQGITKNIQYF.

The CDR3 loop reads CASSTGSPLQETQYF. The gene calls are TRBV5-1 and TRBJ2-5; there is no DNA to check the TCRdb D call of TRBD1. The CDR3 loop spans 15 amino acids. Germline V CDR1 and CDR2: SGHRS, YFSETQ.

V is TRBV10-2 and J is TRBJ1-5; TCRdb proposes TRBD1, but this gene call is untestable without DNA. The length of the CDR3 is 14 residues. Germline V gene data show CDR1 as WSHSY and CDR2 as SAAADI. CDR3 region: CASSWGGQDQPQHF.

The gene calls are TRBV20-1 and TRBJ2-7. This CDR3 region has 11 residues. Germline-derived CDR1 and CDR2 are DFQATT and SNEGSKA (reference sequence). The CDR3 spells CSAYKRYEQYF.

The CDR3 loop reads CSAVDRLYGYTF. The chain has TRBV20-1 and TRBJ1-2; TCRdb lists TRBD1, though no DNA is available to test this call. Germline CDR1 and CDR2: DFQATT and SNEGSKA (reference sequence). The CDR3 spans 12 residues.